These T cell receptor beta chains were read from a single sample in a study of blood T cells in healthy people across ages. TCRdb redid the calling of the 5' RACE reads with MiXCR, one entry per CDR3 protein. The profile covers about 670,000 distinct CDR3 sequences, with 52% appearing a single time and about 13% taken by the ten largest. The sequencing sample was made of blood. The receptors shown here come from a woman older than 75 in good health. The CDR3 runs from the conserved cysteine through the conserved F or W. A D gene is named only where the DNA matches it firmly. Clone size, where shown, is once, few, many, or a class for clones that have expanded.

>-|few|TRBV5-5|TRBJ1-5
CASSLGQLAYSNQPQHF
TGTGCCAGCAGCTTGGGACAGCTCGCATATAGCAATCAGCCCCAGCATTTT
>-|many|TRBV25-1|TRBJ2-1
CASSERQGNEQFF
TGTGCCAGCAGTGAAAGGCAGGGTAATGAGCAGTTCTTC
>-|many|TRBV5-1|TRBJ1-2
CASSLVSSPHYGYTF
TGCGCCAGCAGCTTGGTTTCCAGCCCCCACTACGGCTACACCTTC
>-|-|TRBV4-3|TRBJ2-7
CVSSQDFRDEQYF
TGCGTCAGCAGCCAAGATTTCAGGGACGAGCAGTACTTC
>-|few|TRBV3-1|TRBJ1-1
CASSQARDTEAFF
TGTGCCAGCAGCCAAGCCCGGGACACTGAAGCTTTCTTT
>-|-|TRBV7-8|TRBJ2-1
CASSSFGGVSYNEQFF
TGTGCCAGCAGCTCCTTCGGCGGGGTTTCTTACAATGAGCAGTTCTTC
>TRBD1|-|TRBV10-3|TRBJ1-5
CAIRETGDNQPQHF
TGTGCCATCAGAGAGACAGGGGACAATCAGCCCCAGCATTTT
>-|-|TRBV7-2|TRBJ2-7
CASSLRGSEQYF
TGTGCCAGCAGCTTAAGAGGGAGCGAGCAGTACTTC
>-|few|TRBV29-1|TRBJ1-2
CSAETYRGDGYTF
TGCAGCGCAGAAACTTACCGAGGGGATGGCTACACCTTC
>-|many|TRBV20-1|TRBJ2-7
CSASGDSSYEQYF
TGCAGTGCTAGCGGGGATTCCTCCTACGAGCAGTACTTC
>-|-|TRBV12-3/TRBV12-4|TRBJ2-1
CASSKAGRYGNEQFF
TGTGCCAGCAGTAAAGCAGGGAGGTACGGCAATGAGCAGTTCTTC
>-|-|TRBV29-1|TRBJ2-5
CSVERARARYF
TGCAGCGTTGAGCGAGCGCGCGCTAGGTACTTC
>-|-|TRBV4-3|TRBJ1-6
CASSQPGRPLHF
TGCGCCAGCAGCCAACCGGGGCGGCCCCTCCACTTT
>-|-|TRBV6-5|TRBJ1-1
CASSYSNPPGTEAFF
TGTGCCAGCAGTTACTCGAACCCGCCGGGCACTGAAGCTTTCTTT
>TRBD2|-|TRBV10-3|TRBJ2-1
CAIKSLGGNEEFF
TGTGCCATCAAAAGTTTGGGAGGGAATGAGGAGTTCTTC
>-|once|TRBV5-1|TRBJ2-1
CASSGGANEQFF
TGCGCCAGCAGCGGGGGGGCCAATGAGCAGTTCTTC
>-|many|TRBV20-1|TRBJ2-7
CSASGRSGYEQYF
TGCAGTGCTTCAGGGAGATCAGGATACGAGCAGTACTTC
>-|-|TRBV12-3/TRBV12-4|TRBJ2-3
CASSYAGDQPQYF
TGTGCCAGCAGTTATGCCGGAGATCAGCCCCAGTATTTT
>-|-|TRBV5-1|TRBJ2-1
CASSFDGNNKQFF
TGCGCCAGCAGCTTCGACGGGAACAATAAGCAGTTCTTC
>-|-|TRBV7-2|TRBJ1-2
CASTPGVPYGYTF
TGTGCCAGCACTCCGGGGGTCCCTTATGGCTACACCTTC
>-|-|TRBV12-3/TRBV12-4|TRBJ2-2
CASSNHWVAGELFF
TGTGCCAGCAGTAATCACTGGGTGGCCGGGGAGCTGTTTTTT
>-|few|TRBV20-1|TRBJ1-5
CSARDLSRGGYSNQPQHF
TGCAGTGCTAGAGATCTTTCAAGGGGAGGTTATAGCAATCAGCCCCAGCATTTT
>-|-|TRBV3-1|TRBJ2-5
CASQAGPDQETQYF
TGTGCCAGCCAGGCAGGGCCGGACCAAGAGACCCAGTACTTC
>TRBD2|many|TRBV6-6|TRBJ2-1
CASSYSSGDLPFEQFF
TGTGCCAGCAGTTACTCGAGCGGGGACCTACCGTTTGAGCAGTTCTTC
>TRBD1|many|TRBV28|TRBJ1-2
CASRTGVKGYTF
TGTGCCAGCAGGACAGGGGTGAAGGGCTACACCTTC
>-|many|TRBV30|TRBJ2-4
CAGTLLAKNIQYF
TGTGCCGGGACCCTGTTAGCCAAAAACATTCAGTACTTC
>-|-|TRBV29-1|TRBJ1-5
CSGADGSNQPQHF
TGCAGCGGTGCTGACGGGAGCAATCAGCCCCAGCATTTT
>TRBD1|few|TRBV19|TRBJ2-2
CASSMTGATGELFF
TGTGCCAGTAGTATGACAGGGGCAACAGGGGAGCTGTTTTTT
>-|many|TRBV7-8|TRBJ2-3
CASSLGSLQSPTDTQYF
TGTGCCAGCAGCTTAGGATCACTTCAGAGCCCCACAGATACGCAGTATTTT